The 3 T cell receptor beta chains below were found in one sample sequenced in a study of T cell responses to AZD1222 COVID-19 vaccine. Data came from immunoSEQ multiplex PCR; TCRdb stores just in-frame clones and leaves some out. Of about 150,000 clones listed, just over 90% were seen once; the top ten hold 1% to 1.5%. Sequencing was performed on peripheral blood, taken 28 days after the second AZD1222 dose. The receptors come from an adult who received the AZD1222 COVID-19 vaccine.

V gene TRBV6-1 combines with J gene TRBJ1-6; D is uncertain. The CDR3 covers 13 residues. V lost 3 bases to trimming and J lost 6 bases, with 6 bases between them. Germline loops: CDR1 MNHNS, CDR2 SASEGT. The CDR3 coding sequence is TGTGCCAGCAGTGAGAGCATTAATTCACCCCTCCACTTT. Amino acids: CASSESINSPLHF.

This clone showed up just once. As DNA, the CDR3 is TGTGCCAGCCCTGGGGAGGGGGCTCTAGTCGAGCAGTACTTC. Protein sequence: CASPGEGALVEQYF. V and J are TRBV6-5 and TRBJ2-7, with D perhaps given as TRBD1 or TRBD2 (7 bases each). The CDR3 contains 14 residues. V was pared by 8 bases and J by 6 bases, with 20 bases between. Germline V gives CDR1 MNHEY, CDR2 SVGAGI.

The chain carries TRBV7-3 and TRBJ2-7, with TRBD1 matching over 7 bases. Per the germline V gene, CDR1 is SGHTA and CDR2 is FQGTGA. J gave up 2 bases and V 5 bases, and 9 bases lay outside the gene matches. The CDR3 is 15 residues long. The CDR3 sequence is CASSVSGTAPYEQYF. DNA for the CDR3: TGTGCCAGCAGCGTCTCGGGGACAGCACCCTACGAGCAGTACTTC.